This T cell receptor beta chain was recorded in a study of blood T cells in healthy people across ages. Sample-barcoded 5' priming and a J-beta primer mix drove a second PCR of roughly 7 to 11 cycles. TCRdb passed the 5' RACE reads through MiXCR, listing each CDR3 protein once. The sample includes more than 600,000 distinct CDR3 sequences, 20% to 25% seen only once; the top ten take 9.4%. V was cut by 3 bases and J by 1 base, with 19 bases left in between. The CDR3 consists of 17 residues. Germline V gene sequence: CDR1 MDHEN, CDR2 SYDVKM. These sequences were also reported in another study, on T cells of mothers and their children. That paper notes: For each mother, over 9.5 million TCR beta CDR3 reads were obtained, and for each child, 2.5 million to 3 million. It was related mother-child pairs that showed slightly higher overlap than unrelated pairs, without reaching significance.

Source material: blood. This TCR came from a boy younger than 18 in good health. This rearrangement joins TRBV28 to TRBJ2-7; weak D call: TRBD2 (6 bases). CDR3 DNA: TGTGCCAGCAGTTTCTTGCGGGACTTACTCTTTTCCTACGAGCAGTACTTC. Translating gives CASSFLRDLLFSYEQYF.